The clone carrying this TCR beta chain has only a few counts. Its specificity is unknown. TCRdb used MiXCR to reprocess the RACE reads, holding one entry per CDR3 protein. The repertoire holds some 82,000 distinct CDR3 sequences, with 6.6% as singletons. This sample is drawn from a study of human T cells and chemical hapten exposure. The time point here: patch test 2, 6 weeks after DPC sensitization. Treatment given: therapeutic diphenylcyclopropenone sensitization with weekly scalp DPC. Points from the study as a whole: The number of TCRs above 1 in 1000 frequency did not change after DPC sensitization.

The V and J ends lost 5 bases and 7 bases, in that order; junction bases with no gene match: 11. CDR3 size: 15 residues. CDR1 is DFQATT and CDR2 is SNEGSKA in the germline V gene (reference sequence). This sequence originates from a woman in her twenties or thirties with alopecia areata. Some clones in this sample may be carry-over from other donors' samples. V usage is TRBV20-1 and J usage is TRBJ2-1; 10 nucleotides align to TRBD1. Here the sequenced sample was whole blood, taken in connection with sensitization to the hapten diphenylcyclopropenone (DPC). The chain's CDR3 is CSAGKTGGGFNEQFF. In nucleotides, the CDR3 is TGCAGTGCTGGAAAGACAGGGGGCGGATTTAATGAGCAGTTCTTC.